The T cell receptor beta chain under discussion was sequenced for a study of CD8+ T cells in alopecia areata. Reverse transcribed after extraction, RNA yielded cDNA as the sequencing template. The method was immunoSEQ multiplex PCR; TCRdb's version includes in-frame clones alone and lacks a portion of them. The sample lists some 240,000 clones; roughly 56% were seen once. With respect to this clone: Its antigen is currently unknown.

Regarding treatment: oral pan-JAK inhibitor, 5-10 mg twice daily. Notes on the study in general: Scalp and blood retained many expanded lesional clones during tofacitinib.

This sequence was found in a human donor with alopecia areata. Sequencing was performed on CD4+ T cells sorted from blood, taken at week 4, from a patient treated with tofacitinib.

The CDR3 loop reads CASSHGSVPSVQEQFF. The CDR3 DNA sequence: TGCGCCAGCAGCCACGGATCGGTGCCTAGTGTGCAGGAGCAGTTCTTC. The rearrangement links TRBV4-1 to TRBJ2-1; D is undetermined. V lost 3 bases and J 10 bases, leaving 22 bases between the germline ends. CDR1 and CDR2 from the germline V gene are MGHRA and YSYEKL. The CDR3 spans 16 residues.